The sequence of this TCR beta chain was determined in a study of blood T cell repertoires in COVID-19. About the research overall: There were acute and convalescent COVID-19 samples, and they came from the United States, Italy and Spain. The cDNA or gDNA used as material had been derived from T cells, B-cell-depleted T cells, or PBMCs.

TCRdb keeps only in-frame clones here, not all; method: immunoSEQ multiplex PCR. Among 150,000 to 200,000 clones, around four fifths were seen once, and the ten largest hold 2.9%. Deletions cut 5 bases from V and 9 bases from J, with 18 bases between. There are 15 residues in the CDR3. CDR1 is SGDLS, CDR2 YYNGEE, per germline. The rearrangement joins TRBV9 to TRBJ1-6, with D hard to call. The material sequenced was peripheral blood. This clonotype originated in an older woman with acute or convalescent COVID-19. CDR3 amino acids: CASRYGEATSSPLHF. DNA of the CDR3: TGTGCCAGCAGATACGGGGAGGCCACTAGTTCACCCCTCCACTTT. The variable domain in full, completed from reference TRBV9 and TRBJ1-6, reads DSGVTQTPKHLITATGQRVTLRCSPRSGDLSVYWYQQSLDQGLQFLIQYYNGEERAKGNILERFSAQQFPDLHSELNLSSLELGDSALYFCASRYGEATSSPLHFGNGTRLTVT.